A single sample is the source of the 11 T cell receptor beta chains below, sequenced in a study of T cell responses to AZD1222 COVID-19 vaccine. Method: immunoSEQ multiplex PCR; TCRdb's copy keeps in-frame clones and lacks some. The sample holds about 180,000 clones, roughly 94% seen once. Specimen: peripheral blood, collected 28 days after the second AZD1222 dose. These receptors originate from an adult who received the AZD1222 COVID-19 vaccine.

The chain has TRBV5-4 and TRBJ2-7; D possibly uses TRBD1 or TRBD2 (5 bases each). CDR1 is SGHNT and CDR2 is YYREEE in the germline V gene (reference sequence). V dropped 4 bases and J dropped 0 bases, with 11 bases sitting between them. This CDR3 has 14 residues. CDR3 protein: CASSKGTLSYEQYF. CDR3 nucleotides: TGTGCCAGCAGCAAAGGGACGCTCTCCTACGAGCAGTACTTC. Together with reference TRBV5-4 and TRBJ2-7, the CDR3 gives the full variable domain: ETGVTQSPTHLIKTRGQQVTLRCSSQSGHNTVSWYQQALGQGPQFIFQYYREEENGRGNFPPRFSGLQFPNYSSELNVNALELDDSALYLCASSKGTLSYEQYFGPGTRLTVT.

The chain uses TRBV12-3 or TRBV12-4 and TRBJ1-2, with TRBD1 as a possible D gene (5 bases). The CDR3 is made up of 12 amino acids. Trimming took off 7 bases at V and 4 bases at J, with 10 bases between the two ends. The CDR3 bases are TGTGCCAGCACCCCAGGGCTCTATGGCTACACCTTC. It codes for CASTPGLYGYTF.

The chain couples TRBV11-3 to TRBJ2-1; D is perhaps TRBD2 (6 bases). The CDR3 has 13 residues. CDR1 SGHNT and CDR2 YENEEA come from the germline V gene. V dropped 2 bases and J dropped 7 bases, with 9 bases sitting between them. In DNA, the CDR3 is TGTGCCAGCAGCTTACCGGGGAGGAATGAGCAGTTCTTC. Residues: CASSLPGRNEQFF.

The V call is TRBV3-1 (or the pseudogene TRBV3-2), the J call TRBJ1-1; D is unresolved. V was shortened by 3 bases and J by 0 bases, with 17 bases between the two germline ends. The CDR3 extends over 17 amino acids. Germline CDR1 and CDR2: LGHDT and YNNKEL (reference sequence). CDR3 coding DNA: TGTGCCAGCAGCCACGACGTATGGGCAGGCATGAACACTGAAGCTTTCTTT. Protein product: CASSHDVWAGMNTEAFF.

This chain uses TRBV28 with TRBJ1-4; the D is unclear. Trimming cost V 2 bases and J 0 bases, with 7 bases left between them. Looked up from germline, CDR1 is MDHEN and CDR2 is SYDVKM. The CDR3 has 15 amino acids. CDR3 in amino acids: CASSLKSATNEKLFF. CDR3 sequence (DNA): TGTGCCAGCAGTTTAAAGTCCGCAACTAATGAAAAACTGTTTTTT.

J is TRBJ1-1 and V is TRBV27; perhaps TRBD1 as D (5 bases). Trimming took off 6 bases at V and 0 bases at J, with 11 bases between the two ends. Per the germline V gene, CDR1 is MNHEY and CDR2 is SMNVEV (reference sequence). The CDR3 loop spans 14 amino acids. CDR3 sequence (DNA): TGTGCCAGCAGCTCACAGGACATGAACACTGAAGCTTTCTTT. The encoded protein is CASSSQDMNTEAFF.

V usage is TRBV28 and J usage is TRBJ2-6; TRBD2 aligns across 8 bases. V lost 5 bases to trimming and J lost 2 bases; unmatched junction nucleotides: 5. This CDR3 contains 16 residues. Looked up from germline, CDR1 is MDHEN and CDR2 is SYDVKM. CDR3 loop: CASSRSAGAGANVLTF. CDR3 DNA sequence: TGTGCCAGCAGTCGGTCAGCGGGAGCTGGGGCCAACGTCCTGACTTTC.

The chain joins TRBV11-1 to TRBJ1-5; D is uncertain. V was clipped by 4 bases and J by 10 bases, with 14 bases between them. Germline V gene data show CDR1 as SGHAT and CDR2 as FQDESV (reference sequence). The CDR3 length is 13 residues. The CDR3 DNA is TGTGCCAGCAGCTCCCCCAAGGCATCCCCCCAGCATTTT. It translates to CASSSPKASPQHF.

The chain carries TRBV28 and TRBJ2-5; tentatively, D is TRBD1 or TRBD2 (6 bases each). Germline CDR1 MDHEN, CDR2 SYDVKM. Trimming took off 3 bases at V and 5 bases at J, with 10 bases between the two ends. This CDR3 is built from 13 residues. The CDR3 coding sequence is TGTGCCAGCAGTTTCGGGGGCTGGGAGACCCAGTACTTC. Amino acid sequence: CASSFGGWETQYF.

This chain connects TRBV10-3 to TRBJ2-7, with 13 bases lining up with TRBD2. The V gene's germline CDR1 is ENHRY and CDR2 SYGVKD. The V gene end was trimmed by 4 bases and the J gene end by 5 bases; junction bases not matched to a gene: 5. This CDR3 is built from 15 residues. CDR3 residues: CAISGGLAGKNEQYF. CDR3 nucleotides: TGTGCCATCAGTGGGGGACTAGCGGGAAAGAACGAGCAGTACTTC.

The chain combines TRBV29-1 with TRBJ1-1, with no clear D. CDR3 length: 12 amino acids. Germline V gene data show CDR1 as SQVTM and CDR2 as ANQGSEA. Here the CDR3 DNA reads TGCATCATCGTAGGGTTGAACACTGAAGCTTTCTTT. It translates to CIIVGLNTEAFF.